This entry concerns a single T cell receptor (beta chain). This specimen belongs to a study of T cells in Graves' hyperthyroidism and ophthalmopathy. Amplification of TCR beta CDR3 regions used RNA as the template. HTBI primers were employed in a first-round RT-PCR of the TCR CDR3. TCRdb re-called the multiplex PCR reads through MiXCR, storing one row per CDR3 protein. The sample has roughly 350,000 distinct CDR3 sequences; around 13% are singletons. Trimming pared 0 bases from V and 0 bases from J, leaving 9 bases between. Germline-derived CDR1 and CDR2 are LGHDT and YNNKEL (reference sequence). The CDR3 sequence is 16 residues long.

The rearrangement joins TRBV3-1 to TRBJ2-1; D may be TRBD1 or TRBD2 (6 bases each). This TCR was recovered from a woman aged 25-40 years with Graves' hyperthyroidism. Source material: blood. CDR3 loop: CASSQERGLSYNEQFF. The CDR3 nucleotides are TGTGCCAGCAGCCAAGAACGGGGGCTCTCCTACAATGAGCAGTTCTTC.